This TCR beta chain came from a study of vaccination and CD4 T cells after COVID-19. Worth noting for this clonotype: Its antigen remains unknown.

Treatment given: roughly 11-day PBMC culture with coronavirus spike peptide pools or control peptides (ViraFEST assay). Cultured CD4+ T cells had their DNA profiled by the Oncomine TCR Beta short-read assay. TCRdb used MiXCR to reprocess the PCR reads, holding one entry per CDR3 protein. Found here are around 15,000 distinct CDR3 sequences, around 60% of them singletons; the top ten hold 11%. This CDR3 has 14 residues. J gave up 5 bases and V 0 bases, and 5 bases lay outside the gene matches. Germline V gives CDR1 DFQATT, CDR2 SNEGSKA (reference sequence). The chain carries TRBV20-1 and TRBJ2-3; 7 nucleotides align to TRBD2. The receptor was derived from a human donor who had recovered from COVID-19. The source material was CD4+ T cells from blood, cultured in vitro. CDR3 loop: CSARDWRELDTQYF. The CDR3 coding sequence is TGCAGTGCTAGAGACTGGCGGGAGCTAGATACGCAGTATTTT.